The rows below give T cell receptor beta chains drawn from one sample of a study of cytomegalovirus exposure and HLA in healthy donors. Method: immunoSEQ multiplex PCR; TCRdb's copy keeps in-frame clones and lacks some. The table has some 78,000 clones, 80% seen once. The sample taken for sequencing was PBMCs. The receptors here all came from a man aged 45-60 years in good health and CMV-seropositive. CDR3s include the opening cysteine and the closing phenylalanine or tryptophan. Each record gives: CDR3 length, D gene, clone size, V gene, J gene, CDR3 protein, CDR3 DNA. D genes are given only for firm matches. Rows may omit the clone size; those that give it use once, few, many or a size class.

12	NA	NA	TRBV12-5	TRBJ1-4	CASRGDNEKLFF	TGTGCTAGTCGCGGGGATAATGAAAAACTGTTTTTT
17	TRBD1	once	TRBV4-1	TRBJ1-5	CASSQVRGTGERQPQHF	TGCGCCAGCAGCCAAGTAAGGGGGACAGGGGAGAGACAGCCCCAGCATTTT
13	TRBD1	NA	TRBV6-6	TRBJ1-1	CASSLTGLTEAFF	TGTGCCAGCAGTCTGACAGGGCTTACCGAAGCTTTCTTT
12	NA	NA	TRBV7-2	TRBJ2-3	CASSMTRDTQYF	TGTGCCAGCAGCATGACAAGAGATACGCAGTATTTT
15	NA	NA	TRBV25-1	TRBJ2-3	CASSEWVGDTDTQYF	TGTGCCAGCAGTGAATGGGTGGGAGACACAGATACGCAGTATTTT
15	TRBD1	NA	TRBV19	TRBJ1-2	CASSIWDRELGGYTF	TGTGCCAGTAGTATATGGGACAGGGAGTTGGGCGGCTACACCTTC
15	NA	NA	TRBV1	TRBJ1-5	CTSSQRIIMRQPQHF	TGCACCAGCAGCCAACGTATCATAATGCGTCAGCCCCAGCATTTT
12	NA	NA	TRBV21-1	TRBJ2-7	CASHRPTYEQYF	TGTGCCAGTCACAGGCCGACCTACGAGCAGTACTTC
16	NA	few	TRBV4-3	TRBJ2-3	CASSQDARAGTDTQYF	TGCGCCAGCAGCCAAGATGCCAGGGCTGGGACAGATACGCAGTATTTT
14	TRBD2	NA	TRBV27	TRBJ2-1	CASSLNPGGNEQFF	TGTGCCAGCAGTTTAAATCCGGGAGGCAATGAGCAGTTCTTC
12	NA	NA	TRBV28	TRBJ2-7	CASMATTYEQYF	TGTGCCAGCATGGCGACTACCTACGAGCAGTACTTC
16	NA	NA	TRBV2	TRBJ1-5	CASRVGGAGSNQPQHF	TGTGCCAGCAGGGTAGGGGGGGCTGGGAGCAATCAGCCCCAGCATTTT
16	TRBD2	NA	TRBV6-5	TRBJ2-7	CASSYLRSGRAYEQYF	TGTGCCAGCAGTTACCTTCGGAGCGGGAGAGCCTACGAGCAGTACTTC
14	TRBD2	NA	TRBV6-6	TRBJ2-2	CASSSGTTTGELFF	TGTGCCAGCAGTTCCGGGACTACCACCGGGGAGCTGTTTTTT
14	TRBD1	NA	TRBV6-4	TRBJ1-2	CASNSDRRPHGYTF	TGTGCCAGCAACTCGGACAGGCGCCCACACGGCTACACCTTC
13	NA	NA	TRBV7-9	TRBJ1-2	CASSLASGDGYTF	TGTGCCAGCAGCTTAGCTTCAGGGGACGGCTACACCTTC
16	TRBD1	NA	TRBV6-1	TRBJ2-7	CASSARNADRGSEQYF	TGTGCCAGCAGTGCCAGAAACGCGGACAGGGGGAGCGAGCAGTACTTC
14	NA	few	TRBV6-1	TRBJ2-6	CASSPTRGANVLTF	TGTGCCAGCAGTCCGACTAGGGGGGCCAACGTCCTGACTTTC
15	TRBD1	NA	TRBV5-1	TRBJ1-2	CASSSRPGQGGGYTF	TGCGCCAGCAGCTCCAGACCGGGACAGGGTGGAGGCTACACCTTC
14	TRBD2	once	TRBV5-1	TRBJ2-3	CASRPLADTDTQYF	TGCGCCAGCAGGCCACTAGCGGACACAGATACGCAGTATTTT
13	TRBD1	once	TRBV30	TRBJ1-2	CAWWDRASYGYTF	TGTGCCTGGTGGGACAGGGCCAGCTATGGCTACACCTTC
16	TRBD1	NA	TRBV5-1	TRBJ2-2	CASSVGTGTTAGELFF	TGCGCCAGCAGCGTTGGGACAGGGACGACGGCCGGGGAGCTGTTTTTT
14	TRBD1	NA	TRBV7-9	TRBJ2-1	CSSSDGQEHNEQFF	TGTTCCAGCAGCGACGGACAGGAACACAATGAGCAGTTCTTC
15	NA	NA	TRBV7-6	TRBJ1-4	CASSPPTPSNEKLFF	TGTGCCAGCAGCCCACCAACGCCCAGTAATGAAAAACTGTTTTTT
13	NA	few	TRBV2	TRBJ1-5	CASRGIRNQPQHF	TGTGCCAGTCGAGGGATTCGTAATCAGCCCCAGCATTTT
15	TRBD1	NA	TRBV19	TRBJ1-5	CASSLRQGGNQPQHF	TGTGCCAGTAGCTTAAGACAGGGGGGAAATCAGCCCCAGCATTTT
19	NA	NA	TRBV21-1	TRBJ2-2	CASSITGTHPDVDTGELFF	TGTGCCAGCAGCATAACCGGGACACACCCCGACGTAGACACCGGGGAGCTGTTTTTT
14	TRBD1	NA	TRBV7-9	TRBJ2-7	CASSADRDPYEQYF	TGTGCCAGCAGCGCAGACAGGGACCCTTACGAGCAGTACTTC
14	NA	NA	TRBV6-1	TRBJ1-1	CASSEKRTNTEAFF	TGTGCCAGCAGTGAAAAGAGGACAAACACTGAAGCTTTCTTT
13	TRBD2	NA	TRBV2	TRBJ2-7	CASSTSGRYEQYF	TGTGCCAGCAGTACTAGCGGGAGATACGAGCAGTACTTC
14	NA	NA	TRBV7-2	TRBJ1-3	CASSRARARNTIYF	TGTGCCAGCAGCCGCGCCAGGGCGAGAAACACCATATATTTT
15	NA	few	TRBV9	TRBJ2-3	CASTEGAGRTDTQYF	TGTGCCAGCACCGAGGGGGCGGGGCGCACAGATACGCAGTATTTT
15	NA	NA	TRBV5-4	TRBJ2-1	CASSPDFSSYNEQFF	TGTGCCAGCAGCCCGGACTTTAGCTCCTACAATGAGCAGTTCTTC
15	TRBD1	NA	TRBV9	TRBJ1-3	CASSAGQATGNTIYF	TGTGCCAGCAGCGCAGGACAGGCCACGGGAAACACCATATATTTT
16	NA	NA	TRBV5-1	TRBJ2-3	CASSLVRDQSGDTQYF	TGCGCCAGCAGCTTGGTGCGGGACCAGTCGGGAGATACGCAGTATTTT
17	TRBD1	NA	TRBV5-6	TRBJ1-3	CASSLIDRGPVGNTIYF	TGTGCCAGCAGCTTGATAGACAGGGGGCCGGTAGGCAACACCATATATTTT
15	NA	NA	TRBV2	TRBJ1-1	CASSARGIENTEAFF	TGTGCCAGCAGTGCCCGGGGAATTGAGAACACTGAAGCTTTCTTT
13	NA	NA	TRBV29-1	TRBJ1-3	CSVAVLSGNTIYF	TGCAGCGTGGCGGTCCTCTCTGGAAACACCATATATTTT
14	NA	NA	TRBV27	TRBJ1-1	CASSFLGRDTEAFF	TGTGCCAGCAGCTTCCTCGGGAGAGACACTGAAGCTTTCTTT